This record covers a single TCR beta chain. What it binds is not known. The data were obtained in a study of blood T cells in healthy people across ages. Total RNA, at least 6 micrograms per sample, was extracted from PBMCs. Germline values: CDR1 SGHRS, CDR2 YFSETQ. V dropped 4 bases and J dropped 5; count of bases not matched to a gene: 9. This CDR3 contains 15 residues. Next came a second PCR, run for roughly 6 to 11 cycles, which used a sample-barcoded 5' primer along with a J-beta primer mix. TCRdb passed the 5' RACE reads through MiXCR, listing each CDR3 protein once. The data show around 1,900,000 distinct CDR3 sequences, around 42% seen once. Study-wide points: TCR beta diversity per million T cells fell roughly linearly with age. No conclusive comparison of naive versus antigen-experienced cells was possible with unsorted PBMCs. There was no known CMV status for donors, so expanded clonotype changes were possibly confounded.

The chain has TRBV5-1 and TRBJ2-5; 9 bases are shared with TRBD1. This TCR was sampled from a human donor in good health. Sequenced material: blood. CDR3 loop: CASSRDRDYDETQYF. CDR3 nucleotide sequence: TGCGCCAGCAGCCGGGACAGGGATTACGATGAGACCCAGTACTTC.